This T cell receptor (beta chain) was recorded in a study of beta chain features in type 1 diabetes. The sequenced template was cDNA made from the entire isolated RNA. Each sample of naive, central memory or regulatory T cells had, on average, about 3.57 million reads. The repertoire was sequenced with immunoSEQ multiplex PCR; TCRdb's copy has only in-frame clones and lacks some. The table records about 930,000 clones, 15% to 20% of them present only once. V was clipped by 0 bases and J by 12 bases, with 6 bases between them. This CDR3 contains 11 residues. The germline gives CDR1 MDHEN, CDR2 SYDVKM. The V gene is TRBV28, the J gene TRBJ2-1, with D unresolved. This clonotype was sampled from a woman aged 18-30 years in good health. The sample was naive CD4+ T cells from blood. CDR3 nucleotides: TGTGCCAGCAGTTTATGGTCGGGGCAGTTCTTC. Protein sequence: CASSLWSGQFF.